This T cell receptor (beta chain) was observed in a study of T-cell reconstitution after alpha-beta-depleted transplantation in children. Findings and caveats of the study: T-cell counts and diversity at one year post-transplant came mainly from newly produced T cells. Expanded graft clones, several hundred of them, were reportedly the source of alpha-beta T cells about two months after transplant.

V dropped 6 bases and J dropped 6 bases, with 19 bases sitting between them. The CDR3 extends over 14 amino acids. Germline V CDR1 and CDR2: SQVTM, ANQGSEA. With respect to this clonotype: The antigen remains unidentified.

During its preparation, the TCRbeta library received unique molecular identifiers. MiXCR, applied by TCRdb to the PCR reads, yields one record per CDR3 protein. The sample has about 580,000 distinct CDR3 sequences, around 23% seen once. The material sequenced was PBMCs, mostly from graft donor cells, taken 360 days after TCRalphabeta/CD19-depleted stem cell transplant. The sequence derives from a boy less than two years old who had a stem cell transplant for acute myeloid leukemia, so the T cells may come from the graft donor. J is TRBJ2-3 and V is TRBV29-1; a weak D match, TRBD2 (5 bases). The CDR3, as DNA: TGCAGCGTCCCCCCCCAACTAGGGCCGGATACGCAGTATTTT. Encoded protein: CSVPPQLGPDTQYF.